These T cell receptor beta chains were read from a single sample in a study of PD-1 blockade in classical Hodgkin lymphoma. Profiled with immunoSEQ multiplex PCR; TCRdb holds only in-frame clones, not every one. The profile covers under 60,000 clones, with about nine tenths appearing a single time and around 6.5% taken by the ten largest. Material: peripheral blood mononuclear cells (PBMCs), obtained before the fourth cycle of nivolumab. The receptors here all came from a human donor with classical Hodgkin lymphoma. The CDR3 runs from the conserved cysteine through the conserved F or W. The D gene is left open where the match is weak. Part of the rows lack a size; the others show once, few, many or a class for expanded clones.

D: TRBD2
V: TRBV5-1
J: TRBJ2-7
size: NA
DNA: TGCGCCAGCAGCCTAATGGGGGGGTCCTACGAGCAGTACTTC
CDR3: CASSLMGGSYEQYF

D: NA
V: TRBV27
J: TRBJ1-2
size: NA
DNA: TGTGCCAGCAGTTTATCGATCGGGGGGCTCGGCTACACCTTC
CDR3: CASSLSIGGLGYTF

D: NA
V: TRBV4-3
J: TRBJ2-3
size: NA
DNA: TGCGCCAGCAGCCAAGATTGGGCGACGGATACGCAGTATTTT
CDR3: CASSQDWATDTQYF

D: NA
V: TRBV19
J: TRBJ2-3
size: NA
DNA: TGTGCCAGTAGTATGGGGGGTTTTGGAATTCAGACCACAGATACGCAGTATTTT
CDR3: CASSMGGFGIQTTDTQYF

D: TRBD2
V: TRBV7-3
J: TRBJ2-3
size: NA
DNA: TGTGCCAGCAGCCCCGGGACTAACACAGATACGCAGTATTTT
CDR3: CASSPGTNTDTQYF

D: NA
V: TRBV27
J: TRBJ2-1
size: NA
DNA: TGTGCCAGCAGTCCCCGGGGCCTCTACAATGAGCAGTTCTTC
CDR3: CASSPRGLYNEQFF

D: NA
V: TRBV10-3
J: TRBJ2-7
size: NA
DNA: TGTGCCACCTACCCGGGGAGCGGATTCTACGAGCAGTACTTC
CDR3: CATYPGSGFYEQYF

D: TRBD1
V: TRBV27
J: TRBJ1-4
size: NA
DNA: TGTGCCAGCAGTCTCCTACAGGGGTCAAAACTGTTTTTT
CDR3: CASSLLQGSKLFF

D: NA
V: TRBV7-2
J: TRBJ2-7
size: NA
DNA: TGTGCCAGCAGCTTAGCTCCAGGCTACGAGCAGTACTTC
CDR3: CASSLAPGYEQYF

D: NA
V: TRBV10-3
J: TRBJ2-2
size: once
DNA: TGTGCCATCTCCGGGACACGGACGAACACCGGGGAGCTGTTTTTT
CDR3: CAISGTRTNTGELFF

D: TRBD1
V: TRBV23-1
J: TRBJ1-1
size: NA
DNA: TGCGCCAGCAGGGGGGTCGGGACAGGGGGCCAGGGCACTGAAGCTTTCTTT
CDR3: CASRGVGTGGQGTEAFF

D: NA
V: TRBV7-2
J: TRBJ2-1
size: NA
DNA: TGTGCCAGCAGCTTATCTGGGGCGGGATCGTTTAATGAGCAGTTCTTC
CDR3: CASSLSGAGSFNEQFF

D: TRBD2
V: TRBV11-2
J: TRBJ2-7
size: NA
DNA: TGTGCCAGCAGCTTAGGGCTAAGGCGGGAGTCCACCTACGAGCAGTACTTC
CDR3: CASSLGLRRESTYEQYF

D: NA
V: TRBV29-1
J: TRBJ2-1
size: NA
DNA: TGCAGCGTTCTCCAGGTGTATGAGCAGTTCTTC
CDR3: CSVLQVYEQFF

D: NA
V: TRBV7-6
J: TRBJ2-1
size: NA
DNA: TGTGCCAGCAGCTTATCGGGCGGTACCTACAATGAGCAGTTCTTC
CDR3: CASSLSGGTYNEQFF

D: NA
V: TRBV13
J: TRBJ1-2
size: NA
DNA: TGTGCCAGCAGCTTTGGGAGCTATGGCTACACCTTC
CDR3: CASSFGSYGYTF

D: NA
V: TRBV19
J: TRBJ1-3
size: NA
DNA: TGTGCCAGTAGTATGGACTCTGGAAACACCATATATTTT
CDR3: CASSMDSGNTIYF

D: NA
V: TRBV27
J: TRBJ2-3
size: once
DNA: TGTGCCAGCAGTTTATCCCGGGGCGGGAGCACAGATACGCAGTATTTT
CDR3: CASSLSRGGSTDTQYF

D: TRBD2
V: TRBV7-3
J: TRBJ2-1
size: NA
DNA: TGTGCCAGCAGCTTTGGGACTAGCGGCAATGAGCAGTTCTTC
CDR3: CASSFGTSGNEQFF

D: NA
V: TRBV6-6
J: TRBJ1-1
size: NA
DNA: TGTGCCAGCAGTTACGGGAACTCCCTGAACACTGAAGCTTTCTTT
CDR3: CASSYGNSLNTEAFF

D: TRBD2
V: TRBV6-6
J: TRBJ2-7
size: NA
DNA: TGTGCCAGCAGTTACAGGGAACTAGCGGGAGATAGCGAGCAGTACTTC
CDR3: CASSYRELAGDSEQYF

D: NA
V: TRBV9
J: TRBJ1-3
size: few
DNA: TGTGCCAGCAGCGTAGGGGGGACCGCGCTAGGAAACACCATATATTTT
CDR3: CASSVGGTALGNTIYF

D: NA
V: TRBV5-1
J: TRBJ2-2
size: NA
DNA: TGCGCCAGCAGCTTGGACGAACCCGGGCCAGGGTCTAAAACCGGGGAGCTGTTTTTT
CDR3: CASSLDEPGPGSKTGELFF

D: NA
V: TRBV7-9
J: TRBJ2-7
size: NA
DNA: TGTGCCAGCAGCCCCAGACAGCCCTACGAGCAGTACTTC
CDR3: CASSPRQPYEQYF

D: NA
V: TRBV5-6
J: TRBJ1-2
size: once
DNA: TGTGCCAGCTCGTTGCCCACGGGCGGCTACACCTTC
CDR3: CASSLPTGGYTF

D: TRBD2
V: TRBV7-2
J: TRBJ2-3
size: once
DNA: TGTGCCAGCAGCTTGCAAGCGGGAGTTGTCACAGATACGCAGTATTTT
CDR3: CASSLQAGVVTDTQYF

D: NA
V: TRBV1
J: TRBJ2-7
size: NA
DNA: TGCACCAGCACGGGACAGAGCTCCTACGAGCAGTACTTC
CDR3: CTSTGQSSYEQYF

D: NA
V: TRBV28
J: TRBJ2-3
size: NA
DNA: TGTGCCAGCAGTTTAACACAAATTGGGAGGGGGCTCGGTGGTACAGATACGCAGTATTTT
CDR3: CASSLTQIGRGLGGTDTQYF

D: TRBD2
V: TRBV6-1
J: TRBJ2-1
size: NA
DNA: TGTGCCAGCAGTGAAGGAGCGGGAGTGGGCAATGAGCAGTTCTTC
CDR3: CASSEGAGVGNEQFF

D: NA
V: TRBV5-4
J: TRBJ2-1
size: NA
DNA: TGTGCCAGCAGCTTGGCCGACCGTGGGTATGAGCAGTTCTTC
CDR3: CASSLADRGYEQFF

D: NA
V: TRBV28
J: TRBJ2-1
size: NA
DNA: TGTGCCAGCAGTTTAAAGACTTTCTACAATGAGCAGTTCTTC
CDR3: CASSLKTFYNEQFF

D: NA
V: TRBV21-1
J: TRBJ2-7
size: NA
DNA: TGTGCCAGCAGCAAAAAATACCCACAGGGGGTTTACGAGCAGTACTTC
CDR3: CASSKKYPQGVYEQYF

D: NA
V: TRBV7-8
J: TRBJ2-7
size: NA
DNA: TGTGCCAGCAGCCTAGGGGGACCTTCCTACGAGCAGTACTTC
CDR3: CASSLGGPSYEQYF

D: TRBD2
V: TRBV28
J: TRBJ2-7
size: NA
DNA: TGTGCCAGCAGCCCAGGACTAGCGGGGGCCTACGAGCAGTACTTC
CDR3: CASSPGLAGAYEQYF

D: NA
V: TRBV2
J: TRBJ2-2
size: NA
DNA: TGTGCCAGCACCCCCGGGGACGCGAACACCGGGGAGCTGTTTTTT
CDR3: CASTPGDANTGELFF

D: NA
V: TRBV4-3
J: TRBJ2-1
size: NA
DNA: TGCGCCAGCAGCCGCCAGACTCGTAGTGAGCAGTTCTTC
CDR3: CASSRQTRSEQFF

D: TRBD1
V: TRBV11-2
J: TRBJ2-5
size: NA
DNA: TGTGCCAGCAGCACCTGGACAGGGGGCGGTGAGACCCAGTACTTC
CDR3: CASSTWTGGGETQYF

D: TRBD2
V: TRBV6-5
J: TRBJ2-5
size: few
DNA: TGTGCCAGCAGGACTAGCGGGGGGGAAGAGACCCAGTACTTC
CDR3: CASRTSGGEETQYF

D: TRBD1
V: TRBV5-5
J: TRBJ1-1
size: NA
DNA: TGTGCCAGCAGCTTGCACAGGGGGCGAGACACTGAAGCTTTCTTT
CDR3: CASSLHRGRDTEAFF

D: TRBD2
V: TRBV28
J: TRBJ2-5
size: once
DNA: TGTGCCAGCAGTTTGTTGGGGGGGACCTATCAAGAGACCCAGTACTTC
CDR3: CASSLLGGTYQETQYF

D: NA
V: TRBV29-1
J: TRBJ2-7
size: NA
DNA: TGCAGCGTTGAAGTAGGGGGAACCTTCTACGAGCAGTACTTC
CDR3: CSVEVGGTFYEQYF

D: TRBD1
V: TRBV25-1
J: TRBJ2-1
size: NA
DNA: TGTGCCAGCACAGAAGGACAGGGGGAAGGGTATGAGCAGTTCTTC
CDR3: CASTEGQGEGYEQFF

D: NA
V: TRBV18
J: TRBJ2-7
size: NA
DNA: TGTGCCAGCTCACCCCAGACAGCTAGCTCCTACGAGCAGTACTTC
CDR3: CASSPQTASSYEQYF

D: TRBD2
V: TRBV27
J: TRBJ2-7
size: once
DNA: TGTGCCAGCAGTCCCGGGACTAGCGGCACCTACGAGCAGTACTTC
CDR3: CASSPGTSGTYEQYF

D: NA
V: TRBV5-1
J: TRBJ1-5
size: NA
DNA: TGCGCCAGCAGCTTGGCGCAGGGCCAGCCCCAGCATTTT
CDR3: CASSLAQGQPQHF

D: TRBD1
V: TRBV7-2
J: TRBJ2-7
size: once
DNA: TGTGCCAGCAGCTTATTGGACAGGGGGCAAGGCGAGCAGTACTTC
CDR3: CASSLLDRGQGEQYF

D: NA
V: TRBV18
J: TRBJ2-2
size: NA
DNA: TGTGCCAGCTCACGAACAGGGTCCGGGGAGCTGTTTTTT
CDR3: CASSRTGSGELFF

D: NA
V: TRBV29-1
J: TRBJ1-4
size: NA
DNA: TGCAGCGTGGAGGGGAGCTTTAATGAAAAACTGTTTTTT
CDR3: CSVEGSFNEKLFF

D: TRBD2
V: TRBV20-1
J: TRBJ2-1
size: NA
DNA: TGCAGTGCTATCAAACTAGCGGAGCAGTTCTTC
CDR3: CSAIKLAEQFF

D: NA
V: TRBV6-5
J: TRBJ2-7
size: NA
DNA: TGTGCCAGCAGTGTGTCGGGCGGGGAGGCGTACGAGCAGTACTTC
CDR3: CASSVSGGEAYEQYF

D: NA
V: TRBV6-1
J: TRBJ2-1
size: NA
DNA: TGTGCCAGCAGTGAAATTCAGGGAAGGTTCGATGAGCAGTTCTTC
CDR3: CASSEIQGRFDEQFF

D: NA
V: TRBV4-1
J: TRBJ2-7
size: NA
DNA: TGCGCCAGCAGCCAAGGACAGGACTCCTACGAGCAGTACTTC
CDR3: CASSQGQDSYEQYF

D: NA
V: TRBV5-4
J: TRBJ2-1
size: NA
DNA: TGTGCCAGCAGCCCTCCCAGCGGGTTCAACGAGCAGTTCTTC
CDR3: CASSPPSGFNEQFF

D: NA
V: TRBV19
J: TRBJ2-7
size: NA
DNA: TGTGCCAGTAGTACTGGACACTCCTCCTACGAGCAGTACTTC
CDR3: CASSTGHSSYEQYF

D: NA
V: TRBV2
J: TRBJ1-1
size: NA
DNA: TGTGCCAGCAGTGACATCTTGGGGCGCACTGAAGCTTTCTTT
CDR3: CASSDILGRTEAFF